Here is one TCR beta chain with its context. This sample was taken from a study of PD-L1 blockade in urothelial cancer. Study background: The study started patients on atezolizumab in the mid-2010s, giving 1,200 mg intravenously every 3 weeks. Prior chemotherapy in patients spanned 0 to 3 regimens.

Documented time point: peripheral blood 6 weeks after treatment start. Produced via immunoSEQ multiplex PCR; TCRdb's table is partial and in-frame only. Among about 50,000 clones listed, approximately 83% were seen once. CDR3 size: 15 residues. Per the germline V gene, CDR1 is GTSNPN and CDR2 is SVGIG (reference sequence). After removal of 3 bases from V and 4 bases from J, the junction contained 5 bases not matched to a gene. The specimen comprised PBMCs, sampled around atezolizumab (anti-PD-L1) treatment. The receptor was derived from a man aged 55 to 69 with urothelial cancer. J is TRBJ2-3 and V is TRBV30; 12 positions agree with TRBD2. Here the CDR3 reads CAWRVGLAGPDTQYF. In DNA, the CDR3 is TGTGCCTGGAGGGTCGGACTAGCGGGGCCAGATACGCAGTATTTT. Drawing the rest from reference TRBV30 and TRBJ2-3, the complete variable domain is SQTIHQWPATLVQPVGSPLSLECTVEGTSNPNLYWYRQAAGRGLQLLFYSVGIGQISSEVPQNLSASRPQDRQFILSSKKLLLSDSGFYLCAWRVGLAGPDTQYFGPGTRLTVL.